This T cell receptor beta chain was identified during a study of CD8 T cells in ankylosing spondylitis. A few counts support this clonotype. Its target is not known. Germline CDR1 is SGHRS and CDR2 is YFSETQ. Germline trimming cut 1 base from V and 0 bases from J; bases unmatched to any gene: 12. The CDR3 runs 19 residues. Points from the study as a whole: Ankylosing spondylitis blood appeared to be characterized by a TCR beta motif of roughly eight highly homologous variants.

TCRdb reprocessed the 5' RACE reads via MiXCR and lists one record per CDR3 protein. The repertoire holds more than 250,000 distinct CDR3 sequences, 7% to 9% seen once, with roughly 14% in the top ten. The sequencing sample was made of blood, either unsorted or a sorted T cell fraction (not recorded which). V and J are TRBV5-1 and TRBJ2-3, with TRBD2 matching over 9 bases. The clonotype originates from a male donor with ankylosing spondylitis. The DNA of the CDR3 is TGCGCCAGCAGCTTGTGGGGGCTAGCGGGAAGAACTAGCACAGATACGCAGTATTTT. The encoded protein is CASSLWGLAGRTSTDTQYF.